A single sample is the source of the 27 T cell receptor beta chains below, sequenced in a study of T cell repertoires in cytomegalovirus infection. TCRdb used MiXCR to reprocess the reads, holding one entry per CDR3 protein. The table shows 250,000 to 300,000 distinct CDR3 sequences, with roughly 24% occurring only once. The specimen sequenced was PBMCs. The receptors stem from a human donor in good health (CMV status not recorded). Some clones in this sample may be carry-over from other donors' samples.

This clonotype turned up a few times. The gene calls are TRBV9 and TRBJ2-3; no reliable D call. This CDR3 has 14 residues. CDR1 SGDLS and CDR2 YYNGEE come from the germline V gene. The V gene lost 0 bases and the J gene lost 2 bases, with 7 bases spanning the gap. The CDR3 loop is CASSVGQDTDTQYF. Written as DNA, the CDR3 is TGTGCCAGCAGCGTAGGTCAGGACACAGATACGCAGTATTTT.

The rearrangement uses TRBV5-1 and TRBJ2-1; 11 positions agree with TRBD2. V shed 2 bases, J shed 9 bases, and the junction held 4 bases outside the gene matches. Germline CDR1 and CDR2: SGHRS and YFSETQ. The CDR3 spans 14 residues. CDR3 protein: CASSLNSGGAEQFF. CDR3 bases: TGCGCCAGCAGCTTAAATAGCGGGGGGGCTGAGCAGTTCTTC.

Many counts were recorded for this clonotype. V usage is TRBV20-1 and J usage is TRBJ2-6, with TRBD2 identical over 7 bases. Germline V CDR1 and CDR2: DFQATT, SNEGSKA (reference sequence). With V trimmed by 6 bases and J by 2 bases, 13 bases remained unmatched. This CDR3 region has 17 residues. The chain's CDR3 is CSASGEGDRAGANVLTF. CDR3 in DNA: TGCAGTGCGTCCGGGGAGGGAGACAGAGCTGGGGCCAACGTCCTGACTTTC.

With respect to this clonotype: A read error may explain this, as a much larger clone is one base away. The chain joins TRBV7-2 to TRBJ2-4; a possible D gene is TRBD2 (5 bases). Germline V CDR1 and CDR2: SGHTA, FQGNSA. CDR3 length: 13 residues. CDR3 in amino acids: CPSSLDRGNIQYF. The CDR3 coding sequence is TGTCCCAGCAGCTTAGATCGGGGAAACATTCAGTACTTC. The full variable domain, rest sourced from reference TRBV7-2 and TRBJ2-4, is GAGVSQSPSNKVTEKGKDVELRCDPISGHTALYWYRQSLGQGLEFLIYFQGNSAPDKSGLPSDRFSAERTGGSVSTLTIQRTQQEDSAVYLCPSSLDRGNIQYFGAGTRLSVL.

V is TRBV18 and J is TRBJ2-5; TRBD2 might be the D (6 bases). This CDR3 region has 15 residues. The germline gives CDR1 KGHSH, CDR2 LQKENI. V shed 1 base and J shed 4 bases, with 13 bases lying between them. The CDR3 reads CASSPQEGYRETQYF. DNA for the CDR3: TGTGCCAGCTCACCACAGGAGGGGTACAGAGAGACCCAGTACTTC.

This chain joins TRBV7-9 and TRBJ2-6; D could derive from TRBD1 or TRBD2 (5 bases each). Trimming stripped 1 base from V and 1 base from J, with 14 bases between. CDR3 length equals 18 residues. Looked up from germline, CDR1 is SEHNR and CDR2 is FQNEAQ (reference sequence). The CDR3 protein is CASSLVGVPQSGANVLTF. Here the CDR3 DNA reads TGTGCCAGCAGCTTAGTGGGGGTCCCCCAGTCTGGGGCCAACGTCCTGACTTTC.

V and J are TRBV7-9 and TRBJ2-7; 9 bases align to TRBD1. Unmatched junction bases numbered 4, after V lost 6 bases and J lost 7 bases. The CDR3 spans 12 residues. Germline assignment: CDR1 SEHNR and CDR2 FQNEAQ (reference sequence). CDR3 sequence (DNA): TGTGCCAGCAGTTCGGACAGGGGTGAGCAGTACTTC. It translates to CASSSDRGEQYF.

This clonotype has at least ten counts. V gene TRBV19 combines with J gene TRBJ1-2; D not resolved. Trimming left V 6 bases short and J 0 bases short, with 11 bases between. The CDR3 is made up of 14 amino acids. Germline CDR1 reads LNHDA; CDR2 reads SQIVND (reference sequence). The chain's CDR3 is CASSRDTTNYGYTF. CDR3 DNA: TGTGCCAGTAGCCGAGACACAACTAACTATGGCTACACCTTC.

This clonotype turned up a few times. The CDR3 DNA follows: TGCGCCAGCAGCACTGGGACAGTCGGGGGTCCGGAGCTGTTTTTT. This sequence encodes CASSTGTVGGPELFF. This chain connects TRBV5-1 to TRBJ2-2; D is possibly TRBD1 (7 bases). Trimming removed 4 bases at V and 10 bases at J, with 20 bases between. Germline CDR1 reads SGHRS; CDR2 reads YFSETQ. The CDR3 runs to 15 residues.

This clonotype was counted ten times or more. The chain recombines TRBV7-8 with TRBJ2-7; 11 bases line up with TRBD2. The V segment lost 5 bases and the J segment 2 bases; nucleotides outside the gene matches: 2. CDR1 is SGHVS and CDR2 is FQNEAQ in the germline V gene. The CDR3 is 14 residues long. CDR3 sequence: CASSRGLAAYEQYF. The CDR3 DNA follows: TGTGCCAGCAGCAGGGGACTAGCGGCCTACGAGCAGTACTTC.

The chain links TRBV6-2 or TRBV6-3 to TRBJ2-1, with D tentatively TRBD1 or TRBD2 (6 bases each). Germline CDR1 reads MNHEY; CDR2 reads SVGEGT. This CDR3 spans 16 amino acids. V was trimmed by 2 bases and J by 6 bases, leaving 17 bases between them. The CDR3 bases are TGTGCCAGCAGTTACGTTCAAGGGGGGTTCTCCAATGAGCAGTTCTTC. It encodes CASSYVQGGFSNEQFF.

This clonotype was seen ten or more times. This chain's CDR3 is CASSLRQGAGGNPGELFF. CDR3 nucleotide sequence: TGTGCCAGCAGCCTTCGACAGGGGGCTGGCGGTAATCCCGGGGAGCTGTTTTTT. J is TRBJ2-2 and V is TRBV5-5; 10 positions agree with TRBD1. CDR1 and CDR2 (germline): SGHKS, YYEKEE (reference sequence). The CDR3 is 18 residues long. Trimming at V came to 4 bases and at J to 6 bases, leaving 15 bases not matched to a gene.

The CDR3 region has the DNA TGTGCCAGTAGTATAGTTAGCAGGGGGCGGACTGAAGCTTTCTTT. It specifies CASSIVSRGRTEAFF. The J gene is TRBJ1-1, the V gene TRBV19; 8 bases match TRBD1. The V gene end was trimmed by 1 base and the J gene end by 5 bases; junction bases not matched to a gene: 6. The CDR3 length is 15 residues. The germline CDR1 and CDR2 sequences are LNHDA and SQIVND (reference sequence).

V and J are TRBV6-2 or TRBV6-3 and TRBJ2-7; the match to TRBD1 covers 7 bases. From germline, CDR1 is MNHEY and CDR2 SVGEGT. There are 12 residues in the CDR3. V was pared by 11 bases and J by 2 bases, with 6 bases of the junction left unmatched. CDR3 bases: TGTGCCGTACGGGACAGCCCCTACGAGCAGTACTTC. Amino acids: CAVRDSPYEQYF.

This clonotype was counted at least ten times. The chain couples TRBV7-2 to TRBJ1-5, with D maybe TRBD1 (5 bases). There are 15 residues in the CDR3. The germline V and J ends were trimmed by 3 bases and 0 bases, with 9 bases remaining between them. Germline CDR1 SGHTA, CDR2 FQGNSA. The CDR3, as DNA: TGTGCCAGCAGCTTTGCAGGGTATAGCAATCAGCCCCAGCATTTT. Encoded protein: CASSFAGYSNQPQHF.

This rearrangement joins TRBV20-1 to TRBJ2-2, with a tentative D call TRBD2 (6 bases). CDR1 is DFQATT, CDR2 SNEGSKA, per germline (reference sequence). This CDR3 contains 13 residues. V was pared by 3 bases and J by 5 bases, with 10 bases between. CDR3 coding DNA: TGCAGTGCTAGGCCCGGGACTACCGGGGAGCTGTTTTTT. Its translation is CSARPGTTGELFF.

This clonotype has more than one count but fewer than ten. This chain connects TRBV11-2 to TRBJ2-2; TRBD1 aligns across 9 bases. The CDR3 contains 16 residues. The V and J ends lost 6 bases and 6 bases, in that order; junction bases with no gene match: 11. The germline gives CDR1 SGHAT, CDR2 FQNNGV. CDR3 in DNA: TGTGCCAGCAGAAACACAGGGGGCGCAAGATCCGGGGAGCTGTTTTTT. Translated, it gives CASRNTGGARSGELFF.

The V and J genes are TRBV7-2 and TRBJ2-4; D not resolved. Germline loops: CDR1 SGHTA, CDR2 FQGNSA. The germline V and J ends were trimmed by 5 bases and 2 bases, with 13 bases remaining between them. The CDR3 is 15 residues long. This CDR3 is CASSPRLGTKNIQYF. The CDR3, as DNA: TGTGCCAGCAGCCCCCGGTTGGGTACCAAAAACATTCAGTACTTC.

The J gene is TRBJ2-7, the V gene TRBV28, with TRBD1 matching over 7 bases. The germline CDR1 and CDR2 sequences are MDHEN and SYDVKM. Losses at the gene ends were 6 bases for V and 3 bases for J; bases not matched to a gene: 14. The CDR3 has 16 residues. The CDR3 spells CASRSTGADSGYEQYF. In nucleotides, the CDR3 is TGTGCCAGCAGATCCACAGGGGCCGACTCGGGCTACGAGCAGTACTTC.

The chain recombines TRBV28 with TRBJ1-2; D uncertain. V was pared by 5 bases and J by 6 bases, with 16 bases between. This CDR3 has 14 residues. From germline, CDR1 is MDHEN and CDR2 SYDVKM. CDR3 nucleotides: TGTGCCAGCAGTGGAGGTTCCGAGCCCCATGGCTACACCTTC. It yields the protein CASSGGSEPHGYTF.

This clonotype was seen once. A read error may be the cause here, since a much bigger clone is one base away. The chain couples TRBV7-6 to TRBJ2-4; D unclear. This CDR3 region has 16 residues. CDR1 and CDR2 from the germline V gene are SGHVS and FNYEAQ. This chain's CDR3 is CASSPKRRIAKNIEYF. In DNA, the CDR3 is TGTGCCAGCAGCCCAAAAAGGCGGATAGCCAAAAACATTGAGTACTTC.

This clonotype has just a few counts. V gene TRBV6-2 or TRBV6-3 combines with J gene TRBJ2-1; 10 bases match TRBD2. Germline CDR1 MNHEY, CDR2 SVGEGT. The junction had 3 bases not matched to a gene; V was cut back by 7 bases and J by 6 bases. The CDR3 contains 13 residues. The CDR3: CASTLAGANEQFF. In DNA form, the CDR3 reads TGTGCCAGCACCCTAGCGGGAGCCAATGAGCAGTTCTTC.

This clonotype was seen a few times. This chain links TRBV28 with TRBJ2-7; 7 positions match TRBD2. V lost 7 bases, J lost 0 bases, and 9 bases stayed unmatched. Germline values: CDR1 MDHEN, CDR2 SYDVKM. This CDR3 spans 15 amino acids. The CDR3 nucleotides are TGTGCCAGCATGCCGGGGGGATCGAGCTCCTACGAGCAGTACTTC. This sequence encodes CASMPGGSSSYEQYF.

This clonotype was seen a few times. The chain recombines TRBV7-9 with TRBJ2-5; TRBD2 is a possible D gene (6 bases). Per the germline V gene, CDR1 is SEHNR and CDR2 is FQNEAQ (reference sequence). There are 15 residues in the CDR3. Trimming cost V 4 bases and J 2 bases, with 14 bases left between them. CDR3 coding DNA: TGTGCCAGCAGCTCATTCCTGGGAGGTCAAGAGACCCAGTACTTC. Its translation is CASSSFLGGQETQYF.

In the case of this clonotype: A read error may be the cause here, since a much bigger clone is one base away. This CDR3 fails to terminate in the conserved phenylalanine or tryptophan, so it likely reflects a read error. The CDR3 loop is CASSLGAGPAPYEQYS. Written as DNA, the CDR3 is TGTGCCAGCAGCTTAGGGGCCGGGCCAGCTCCCTACGAGCAGTACTCC. This chain links TRBV7-6 with TRBJ2-7; D not certain. This CDR3 is 16 amino acids long. The V end lost 1 base, the J end lost 2 bases, and 15 bases lay between the germline ends. CDR1 and CDR2 from the germline V gene are SGHVS and FNYEAQ.

V is TRBV11-2 and J is TRBJ2-1, with a possible D match to TRBD1 (6 bases). This CDR3 contains 15 residues. Between the trimmed V and J ends, which lost 2 bases and 1 base, there was a span of 9 bases. Germline values: CDR1 SGHAT, CDR2 FQNNGV. As DNA, the CDR3 is TGTGCCAGCAGCTTAATGAGGGGGTCCTACAATGAGCAGTTCTTC. It is translated as CASSLMRGSYNEQFF.

The chain has TRBV11-2 and TRBJ2-7; 7 nucleotides line up with TRBD2. V shed 1 base, J shed 7 bases, and the junction held 4 bases outside the gene matches. The CDR3 loop spans 13 amino acids. From germline, CDR1 is SGHAT and CDR2 FQNNGV. The CDR3 loop is CASSLGGGEEQYF. DNA of the CDR3: TGTGCCAGCAGCTTAGGCGGGGGTGAAGAGCAGTACTTC. The full variable domain, in which reference TRBV11-2 and TRBJ2-7 provide the parts outside the CDR3, is EAGVAQSPRYKIIEKRQSVAFWCNPISGHATLYWYQQILGQGPKLLIQFQNNGVVDDSQLPKDRFSAERLKGVDSTLKIQPAKLEDSAVYLCASSLGGGEEQYFGPGTRLTVT.